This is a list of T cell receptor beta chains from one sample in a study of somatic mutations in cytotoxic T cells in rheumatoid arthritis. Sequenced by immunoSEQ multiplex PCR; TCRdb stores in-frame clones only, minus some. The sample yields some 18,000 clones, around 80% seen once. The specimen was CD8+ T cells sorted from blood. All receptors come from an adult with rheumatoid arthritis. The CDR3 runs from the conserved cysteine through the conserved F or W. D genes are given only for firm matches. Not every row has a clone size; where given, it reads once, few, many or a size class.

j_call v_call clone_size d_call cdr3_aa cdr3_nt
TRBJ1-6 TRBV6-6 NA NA CASSYDNSPLHF TGTGCCAGCAGTTACGATAATTCACCCCTCCACTTT
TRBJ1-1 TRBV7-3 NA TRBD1 CASSDRGNTEAFF TGTGCCAGCAGCGACAGGGGAAACACTGAAGCTTTCTTT
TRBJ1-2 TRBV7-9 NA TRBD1 CASSRDRGDHYGYTF TGTGCCAGCAGCCGGGACAGGGGGGATCACTATGGCTACACCTTC
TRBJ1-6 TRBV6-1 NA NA CASSGRPPLHF TGTGCCAGCAGTGGTAGGCCACCCCTCCACTTT
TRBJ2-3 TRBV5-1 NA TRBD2 CASSSGLAGLTDTQYF TGCGCCAGCAGCTCTGGACTAGCGGGGCTGACAGATACGCAGTATTTT
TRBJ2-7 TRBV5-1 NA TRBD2 CASSLPGLATYEQYF TGCGCCAGCAGCTTACCGGGACTAGCGACCTACGAGCAGTACTTC
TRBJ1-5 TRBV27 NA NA CASSLSGNRPQHF TGTGCCAGCAGTTTATCGGGTAATCGGCCCCAGCATTTT
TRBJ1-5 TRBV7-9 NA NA CASSLAMAGLNQPQHF TGTGCCAGCAGCTTAGCGATGGCAGGTCTCAATCAGCCCCAGCATTTT
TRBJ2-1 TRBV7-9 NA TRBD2 CASSPGGEQFF TGTGCCAGCAGCCCGGGGGGGGAGCAGTTCTTC
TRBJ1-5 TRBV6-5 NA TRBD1 CASSYRLGQGDQPQHF TGTGCCAGCAGTTACCGACTAGGACAGGGTGATCAGCCCCAGCATTTT
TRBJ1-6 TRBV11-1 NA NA CASSLDGSYNSPLHF TGTGCCAGCAGCTTAGATGGCTCCTATAATTCACCCCTCCACTTT
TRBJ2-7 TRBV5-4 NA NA CASSLAGQGAYEQYF TGTGCCAGCAGCTTGGCCGGGCAGGGAGCCTACGAGCAGTACTTC
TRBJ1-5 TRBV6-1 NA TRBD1 CASSELDRGLNQPQHF TGTGCCAGCAGTGAACTAGACAGGGGCCTAAATCAGCCCCAGCATTTT
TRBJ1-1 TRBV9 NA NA CASSVDGTLNTEAFF TGTGCCAGCAGCGTAGACGGGACACTCAACACTGAAGCTTTCTTT
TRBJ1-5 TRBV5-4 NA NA CASSQGIIRPQHF TGTGCCAGCAGCCAAGGGATCATTCGGCCCCAGCATTTT
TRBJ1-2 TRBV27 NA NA CASRLHLDGNYGYTF TGTGCCAGCAGATTGCACCTGGACGGAAACTATGGCTACACCTTC
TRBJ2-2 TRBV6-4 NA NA CASSDSKQNTGELFF TGTGCCAGCAGTGACTCGAAACAAAACACCGGGGAGCTGTTTTTT
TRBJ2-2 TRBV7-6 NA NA CASSLGTGPFNTGELFF TGTGCCAGCAGCTTAGGAACAGGGCCCTTCAACACCGGGGAGCTGTTTTTT
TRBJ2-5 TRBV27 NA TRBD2 CASSVGLAAETQYF TGTGCCAGCAGTGTCGGACTAGCGGCAGAGACCCAGTACTTC
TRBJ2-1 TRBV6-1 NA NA CASLPHPGYEQFF TGTGCCAGCCTCCCCCACCCCGGGTATGAGCAGTTCTTC
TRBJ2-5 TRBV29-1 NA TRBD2 CSVWGGEPQTQYF TGCAGCGTATGGGGGGGAGAGCCACAGACCCAGTACTTC
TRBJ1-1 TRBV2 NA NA CASRGAEAFF TGTGCCAGCAGAGGAGCTGAAGCTTTCTTT
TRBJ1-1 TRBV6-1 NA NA CASSIRGGGETEAFF TGTGCCAGCAGTATCCGAGGAGGGGGAGAAACTGAAGCTTTCTTT
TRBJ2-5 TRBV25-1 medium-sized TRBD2 CASSESFMAGGQETQYF TGTGCCAGCAGTGAATCATTTATGGCGGGGGGGCAAGAGACCCAGTACTTC
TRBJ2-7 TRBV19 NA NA CATKSGYEQYF TGTGCCACTAAAAGCGGGTACGAGCAGTACTTC
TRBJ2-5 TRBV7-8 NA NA CASSLEDGDFLYQETQYF TGTGCCAGCAGCTTAGAGGACGGGGATTTTCTGTACCAAGAGACCCAGTACTTC
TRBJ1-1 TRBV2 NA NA CASSPVFGGASGGYTEAFF TGTGCCAGCAGTCCGGTCTTCGGGGGAGCTTCGGGAGGGTACACTGAAGCTTTCTTT
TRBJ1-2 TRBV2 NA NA CASGVAGGGYGYTF TGTGCCAGCGGAGTGGCAGGTGGGGGCTATGGCTACACCTTC
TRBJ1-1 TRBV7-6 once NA CASSLGGGYTEAFF TGTGCCAGCAGCTTAGGCGGTGGGTACACTGAAGCTTTCTTT
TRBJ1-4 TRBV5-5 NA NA CASSPMTAEKLFF TGTGCCAGCAGCCCGATGACAGCCGAAAAACTGTTTTTT
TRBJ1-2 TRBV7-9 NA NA CASSTASDGRFYGYTF TGTGCCAGCAGCACGGCGTCGGACGGGCGGTTCTATGGCTACACCTTC
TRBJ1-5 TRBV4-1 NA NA CASSQGGGYSNQPQHF TGCGCCAGCAGCCAAGGTGGGGGGTATAGCAATCAGCCCCAGCATTTT
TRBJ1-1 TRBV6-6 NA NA CASSPRNGGTEAFF TGTGCCAGCAGTCCTCGGAACGGGGGCACTGAAGCTTTCTTT
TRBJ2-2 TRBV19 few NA CASSLTRANTGELFF TGTGCCAGTAGTCTTACTAGGGCGAACACCGGGGAGCTGTTTTTT
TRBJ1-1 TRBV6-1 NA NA CASTQGAEAFF TGTGCCAGCACCCAAGGGGCTGAAGCTTTCTTT
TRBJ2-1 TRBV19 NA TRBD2 CASSIAGGANEQFF TGTGCCAGTAGTATAGCCGGGGGGGCCAATGAGCAGTTCTTC
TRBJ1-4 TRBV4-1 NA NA CASSQGAANEKLFF TGCGCCAGCAGCCAAGGGGCAGCTAATGAAAAACTGTTTTTT
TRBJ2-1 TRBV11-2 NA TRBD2 CASPGLVGAVSSYNEQFF TGTGCCAGCCCGGGACTAGTGGGGGCCGTGAGCTCCTACAATGAGCAGTTCTTC
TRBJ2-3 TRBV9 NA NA CASSEGRGKDTQYF TGTGCCAGCAGCGAGGGGAGGGGGAAAGATACGCAGTATTTT
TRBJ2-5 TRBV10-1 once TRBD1 CASSAVSDRRQETQYF TGCGCCAGCAGTGCGGTTTCGGACAGGCGACAAGAGACCCAGTACTTC
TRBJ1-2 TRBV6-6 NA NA CATIQPLADFNYGYTF TGTGCCACCATCCAGCCTCTCGCCGATTTTAACTATGGCTACACCTTC
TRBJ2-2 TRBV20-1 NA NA CSAPIAGELFF TGCAGTGCTCCAATCGCCGGGGAGCTGTTTTTT
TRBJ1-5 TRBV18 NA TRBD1 CASSPGQRNQPQHF TGTGCCAGCTCACCGGGACAGAGAAATCAGCCCCAGCATTTT
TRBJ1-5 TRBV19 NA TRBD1 CASRLTGTYSNQPQHF TGTGCCAGTAGACTGACAGGGACATATAGCAATCAGCCCCAGCATTTT
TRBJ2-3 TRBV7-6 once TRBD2 CASSFPPLAGGTDTQYF TGTGCCAGCAGCTTCCCTCCACTAGCGGGGGGCACAGATACGCAGTATTTT
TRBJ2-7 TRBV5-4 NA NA CASSLVAGSSQYSYEQYF TGTGCCAGCAGCTTGGTTGCAGGGTCTAGCCAATACTCCTACGAGCAGTACTTC
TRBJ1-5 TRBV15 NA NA CATSRRGLNQPQHF TGTGCCACCAGCCGACGGGGTCTCAATCAGCCCCAGCATTTT
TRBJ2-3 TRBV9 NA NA CASSVVGQGGTDTQYF TGTGCCAGCAGCGTAGTGGGGCAGGGTGGCACAGATACGCAGTATTTT
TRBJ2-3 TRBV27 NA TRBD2 CASSLRRGGTDTQYF TGTGCCAGCAGCCTCCGGCGGGGGGGCACAGATACGCAGTATTTT
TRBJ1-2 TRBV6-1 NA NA CASSDRVRNYGYTF TGTGCCAGCAGTGACAGGGTACGGAACTATGGCTACACCTTC
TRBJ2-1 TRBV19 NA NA CASNGGTYNEQFF TGTGCCAGTAATGGGGGAACGTACAATGAGCAGTTCTTC
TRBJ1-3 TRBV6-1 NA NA CASSEGGAPSGNTIYF TGTGCCAGCAGTGAAGGTGGGGCTCCCTCTGGAAACACCATATATTTT